This T cell receptor beta chain was identified in a study of Graves' ophthalmopathy and Graves' hyperthyroidism. Trimming cost V 3 bases and J 2 bases, with 14 bases left between them. The CDR3 runs 17 residues. This clonotype showed up just a few times. RNA transcripts yielded amplified TCR beta CDR3 regions. Scientists carried out first-round RT-PCR using HTBI primers and then a second-round multiplex PCR. TCRdb re-analysed the multiplex PCR reads in MiXCR, keeping a single row per CDR3 protein. Among around 520,000 distinct CDR3 sequences, less than 45% were seen once, and the ten largest hold about 4%.

The specimen sequenced was peripheral blood or thyroid tissue (not recorded which). The gene calls are TRBV12-3 or TRBV12-4 and TRBJ2-6; TRBD1 is a possible D gene (5 bases). The TCR sequence derives from an adult man with Graves' hyperthyroidism. The CDR3 loop is CASSFPPQVPGANVLTF. The CDR3 region has the DNA TGTGCCAGCAGTTTCCCACCACAGGTCCCTGGGGCCAACGTCCTGACTTTC.